A selection of T cell receptor beta chains follows, all from one sample in a study of T cells in Graves' hyperthyroidism and ophthalmopathy. TCRdb redid the calling of the multiplex PCR reads with MiXCR, one entry per CDR3 protein. The sample contains 200,000 to 300,000 distinct CDR3 sequences, about 16% of which appear only once. The specimen was blood. The origin of the receptors is a woman younger than 30 with Graves' ophthalmopathy. CDR3s include the opening cysteine and the closing phenylalanine or tryptophan. A D gene is named only where the DNA matches it firmly. Expanded clones get a size class; other rows say once, few or many, or leave the size out.

>many|.|TRBV5-1|TRBJ1-3
TGCGCCAGCAGCTTGGATGGAGGGTCTGGAAACACCATATATTTT
CASSLDGGSGNTIYF
>many|.|TRBV15|TRBJ2-3
TGTGCCACCAGCAGAGATGCGGGGTCCAGTCGCGAAGATACGCAGTATTTT
CATSRDAGSSREDTQYF
>few|.|TRBV2|TRBJ2-6
TGTGCCAGCAGTAGGGGGGGCTCTGGGGCCAACGTCCTGACTTTC
CASSRGGSGANVLTF
>many|.|TRBV28|TRBJ1-5
TGTGCCAGCAGTTTATTGGCGGGAGCTCAGCCCCAGCATTTT
CASSLLAGAQPQHF
>many|.|TRBV6-1|TRBJ2-7
TGTGCCAGCAGTTCCAACAAGGGCGGCTCCTACGAGCAGTACTTC
CASSSNKGGSYEQYF
>many|.|TRBV12-3/TRBV12-4|TRBJ1-5
TGTGCCTCCCAGGGGCAGAGCAATCAGCCCCAGCATTTT
CASQGQSNQPQHF
>many|.|TRBV4-2|TRBJ1-3
TGTGCCAGCAGCCAAGATCTAGCAAGGAGAAACACCATATATTTT
CASSQDLARRNTIYF
>many|TRBD1|TRBV5-1|TRBJ2-7
TGCGCCAGCAGCTTTGCCGGGACAGGGGGCTACGAGCAGTACTTC
CASSFAGTGGYEQYF
>many|TRBD1|TRBV30|TRBJ2-7
TGTGCCTGGGCTACCGGGACAGGGGAGCGGCTGCTCTACGAGCAGTACTTC
CAWATGTGERLLYEQYF
>.|.|TRBV19|TRBJ1-2
TGTGCCAGTAGTACGACTCAGGGAGGAGGGAACTATGGCTACACCTTC
CASSTTQGGGNYGYTF
>many|.|TRBV6-1|TRBJ1-2
TGTGCCAGTCAGGGAACACCCTATGGCTACACCTTC
CASQGTPYGYTF
>.|.|TRBV5-5|TRBJ1-6
TGTGCCAGCAGCTTTGACCATAATTCACCCCTCCACTTT
CASSFDHNSPLHF
>many|TRBD1|TRBV20-1|TRBJ1-1
TGCAGTGCTAAAAACAGGGGGTATGACACTGAAGCTTTCTTT
CSAKNRGYDTEAFF
>many|.|TRBV28|TRBJ2-3
TGTGCCAGCGAACCTTGGGACGACACAGATACGCAGTATTTT
CASEPWDDTDTQYF
>many|TRBD2|TRBV5-6|TRBJ2-7
TGTGCCAGCAGCTTCGGACTAGCGGGATCTTGGGAGCAGTACTTC
CASSFGLAGSWEQYF
>many|TRBD1|TRBV9|TRBJ1-1
TGTGCCAGCAGCCCCACGGGACAGGAAGGTCGCACTGAAGCTTTCTTT
CASSPTGQEGRTEAFF
>many|.|TRBV25-1|TRBJ1-1
TGTGCCAGCACCACAGGGAAGATCACTGAAGCTTTCTTT
CASTTGKITEAFF
>many|TRBD2|TRBV27|TRBJ2-6
TGTGCCAGCAGTTCCGGACTAGCGGGAGCTGGGGCCAACGTCCTGACTTTC
CASSSGLAGAGANVLTF